This TCR beta chain stems from a study of cytomegalovirus exposure and HLA in healthy donors (dated by TCRdb to the late 2010s). For the study in its entirety: An earlier analysis of roughly 500 of the donors reported around 280 Gb of sequence data and 117 million unique TCR beta sequences obtained from approximately 180 million T cells. Approximately 300 gigabases of sequencing data and 80 million or so unique TCR sequences were included in an early release covering several hundred HLA-typed donors. The genetic ancestry cluster associated with self-reported Caucasian donors included roughly four fifths of the approximately 430 genotyped donors. The study aimed to test whether signatures of past pathogen exposure could be identified by cataloging public T cell receptors. The T cell repertoires of some 670 subjects were profiled by immunosequencing and related to cytomegalovirus serostatus. Along with the roughly 670-subject first cohort, a separate validation cohort of more than 90 different subjects was used. To predict cytomegalovirus infection status, the study combined high-throughput TCR immunosequencing, statistical association of individual TCRs with disease status, and machine learning. A later analysis re-examined previously published TCR beta repertoires from over 500 donors and added high-resolution HLA genotyping to investigate patterns of TCR occurrence. In the later analysis, no new phenotypic data were used to find candidate immune exposures; instead, reliance was placed on TCR beta sequences and their occurrence across donors. An earlier analysis of several hundred of the donors used high-throughput TCR beta sequencing to judge whether each TCR beta V gene segment behaved as functional or pseudogenic. Donor age, sex, ethnicity and CMV serostatus were compiled alongside the repertoire data. A later genetic analysis used genome-wide SNP genotypes for about three fifths of the roughly 700 donors, treating that subset as a discovery cohort. All discovery cohort repertoires had been generated on a single sequencing platform. Both class I and class II loci were covered by HLA typing, at four-digit resolution. Typing coverage differed by locus: A, B, C, DRB1 and DQB1 were typed in roughly 629-630 donors, DQA1 in approximately 520, DPA1 in around 600, and DPB1 in around 440. A few DR-DQ haplotypes were treated as single units for association and clustering because of strong linkage in the cohort. Among 398 genotyped donors of the cohort, an average of around 240,000 unique TCR beta nucleotide sequences were sequenced per donor, around a sixth of them non-productive. Findings and caveats that apply to the study as a whole: When HLA alleles, especially DR and DQ, strongly co-occurred, TCR associations were difficult to assign to individual alleles. Presence/absence analyses assumed roughly uniform sequencing depth across donors, an assumption that may not hold. In a later analysis, the rate of TCR association differed among HLA loci, with DRB1 alleles having the most associated TCRs and HLA-C alleles having the fewest. Because the 87-base-pair reads could not distinguish some IMGT-functional V segments, including TRBV6-2 and TRBV6-3, those segments were excluded. Most TCR sequences were seen in very few donors, while some public TCRs were found in many individuals. According to a later genetic analysis, donors in an Asian-associated ancestry cluster had fewer N-insertions in productive TCRs than the approximately 610-donor mean. A later analysis found that most CMV-associated TCR beta chains appeared HLA-restricted, with HLA associations seemingly driven largely by CMV exposure. In an earlier analysis of roughly 500 of the donors, most TCR beta V segments appeared in productive rearrangements about 87% or about 30% of the time, broadly matching IMGT annotations. A later analysis associated about 17,000 TCR beta sequences with specific HLA alleles at a false discovery rate of 0.05. A later analysis reported that several top co-occurrence clusters appeared linked to parvovirus B19, influenza, CMV and Epstein-Barr virus. Cytomegalovirus status was reported to be diagnosed by the classifier with high specificity and sensitivity in both the original and validation cohorts. In a later analysis, HLA-associated TCR beta chains were found to be more clonally expanded and to have lower generation probabilities than equally common non-associated chains. In this cohort, only TCR beta chains were sequenced, and detectable features were limited by the absence of alpha or paired-chain data. A further reported finding was that TCR beta sequences accurately predicted the HLA-A and HLA-B alleles for most subjects in the first cohort. Three of the identified cytomegalovirus-associated TCR beta chains were confirmed in vitro to be specific for cytomegalovirus antigens. CMV serostatus was the only immune exposure information available for the cohort. A cluster of highly shared sequence variants was judged likely to be a technical artifact of the sequencing pipeline. An association between a missense DCLRE1C variant and V-gene and J-gene trimming of TCR beta chains was found in a later genetic analysis and replicated in an independent cohort. The study listed 150 to 200 TCR beta chains as associated with cytomegalovirus. Because counts were too low, seventeen rarely observed V segments, including chromosome 9 orphons, were left out of the earlier analysis of about 620 of the donors. The authors suggested that the approach could potentially be generalized to other disease states and immunological phenotypes. Correlated functional status among segregating V segments might reflect linkage disequilibrium, but an unknown experimental factor could not be ruled out. HLA typing was unavailable for some donors at each locus, so association tests used only the typed subset.

Library prep was done by the immunoSEQ multiplex PCR assay. For the multiplex PCR, a mixture combining 60 forward primers for TCR Vbeta segments and 13 reverse primers for TCR Jbeta segments was used. Amplification of the CDR3 region of rearranged TCR beta genes was performed with a multiplex PCR assay on genomic DNA. The Illumina HiSeq System was used to sequence the amplified TCR beta libraries as 87-base-pair reads. The published analysis was carried out like this. A later analysis tallied roughly 76 million unique TCR beta chains across the approximately 670 repertoires, and 10 million to 11 million of those chains were shared by two or more donors. To remove PCR and sequencing errors, raw reads were error-corrected and collapsed into unique sequences using a nearest-neighbor algorithm that merged closely related sequences. V, D and J gene segments were assigned by aligning CDR3 sequences to IMGT reference sequences. For a sequence to be retained, a match of at least six nucleotides to both a V gene segment and a J gene segment was required. A rearrangement counted as productive if the CDR3 had no stop codons and remained in frame with V and J, and every other rearrangement counted as non-productive. CDR3 was defined by IMGT convention, running from the second conserved V-encoded cysteine to the conserved J-encoded phenylalanine. Sequences without an unambiguous match to a single V gene segment were excluded from the earlier analysis of several hundred of the donors. An earlier analysis of several hundred of the donors called V segments functional above 56.7% productive rearrangements and segregating when the between-donor standard deviation exceeded 5%. A statistical classification framework was built to diagnose cytomegalovirus status from the catalog of TCR beta chain sequences. A later analysis assigned V and J genes by comparing TCR nucleotide sequences with IMGT/GENE-DB human TR gene sequences. In a later analysis, CDR3 sequences and most-parsimonious VDJ recombination scenarios were assigned using the TCRdist pipeline. In a later analysis, each TCR beta chain was defined by its CDR3 amino acid sequence together with its V-gene family, and reads without a unique V-gene family were excluded. As a way to deal with suspected cross-contamination and a sequencing artifact, a later analysis dropped more than 500 nucleotide sequences that were highly shared and had low generation probability. A later analysis calculated a clonal expansion index for each public chain from normalized within-repertoire ranks of inferred template counts. In a later analysis, generation probabilities were computed using a VDJ recombination model fitted to out-of-frame rearrangements, and the results were checked against IGoR. In a later analysis, hypergeometric tests were used to score TCR-TCR, TCR-HLA and TCR-CMV co-occurrence, with a repertoire-size bias correction applied to TCR pairs. A later analysis estimated false discovery rates by permuting HLA or CMV assignments 20 times. In a later analysis, co-occurring TCRs were grouped with DBSCAN, and TCRdist sequence similarity was added when clustering was performed within HLA-allele-positive subsets. For co-occurrence clustering, repertoires with fewer than 30,000 or more than 120,000 public chains were excluded, along with four or five repertoires with anomalous nucleotide sharing. TCRdb took over this immuneACCESS table, retaining in-frame rearrangements with V and J assigned. Such tables are incomplete; in checked studies, under half of the missing clones stem from an unresolved V gene, and the remainder is unexplained. For V, J and clone size, that table is used; D and trimming come from the DNA. The sample data list approximately 70,000 clones, and approximately 70% of these were observed just once. The top ten clonotypes cover approximately 14% of the sample.

The cohort comprised fewer than 700 healthy bone marrow donors. Cohort members were all nominally healthy when sampled, although unrecorded immune exposures were likely present. The donor was CMV seropositive and belonged to the group of 250 to 300 seropositive cohort members. A peripheral blood sample was provided by each donor, and peripheral blood mononuclear cells were used for TCR beta sequencing. Genomic DNA was extracted from the blood cell samples with the Qiagen DNeasy Blood Extraction Kit. The germline V gene sets CDR1 to MNHEY and CDR2 to SVGAGI. V is shortened by 2 bases, J by 2 bases, and the region joining them spans 10 bases. The CDR3 has 14 amino acids, counting the end cysteine and phenylalanine. Only CDR3 DNA is held: 42 bases, read in frame from base 1. To note about this clone: It has no known antigen specificity. Per-base quality was not reported, and no clone a single base away is much larger than it.

The V and J genes are TRBV6-5 and TRBJ2-7; 6 matching bases give a weak D call of TRBD2. The sequenced material came from PBMCs. The sequence came from a male donor in good health and CMV-seropositive. The base sequence is TGTGCCAGCAGTTACACCGGACTAACCTACGAGCAGTACTTC. Its coded protein is CASSYTGLTYEQYF.